This T cell receptor beta chain was sequenced in a study of blood T cell repertoires in COVID-19. Study background: The United States, Italy and Spain supplied acute and convalescent COVID-19 samples. T cells, B-cell-depleted T cells, or PBMCs provided the cDNA or gDNA that served as material.

Authors' processing steps: Reference gene primer amplification yielded estimated nucleated cell counts. The method was immunoSEQ multiplex PCR; TCRdb's version includes in-frame clones alone and lacks a portion of them. V, J and clone size derive from that table, while D and trimming were established from the DNA sequence. The table records fewer than 90,000 clones, about 90% of them present only once. This CDR3 is built from 15 residues. CDR1 and CDR2 from the germline V gene are SEHNR and FQNEAQ (reference sequence). V lost 1 base, J lost 5 bases, and 15 bases lay in between. The clonotype comes from a woman of 80 years or more with active COVID-19. This sequence joins TRBV7-9 and TRBJ2-7; possible D gene TRBD2, 6 bases. The sample consisted of peripheral blood. The CDR3 coding sequence is TGTGCCAGCAGCTTAGACGGGAGTTTACTCGACGAGCAGTACTTC. Protein: CASSLDGSLLDEQYF.